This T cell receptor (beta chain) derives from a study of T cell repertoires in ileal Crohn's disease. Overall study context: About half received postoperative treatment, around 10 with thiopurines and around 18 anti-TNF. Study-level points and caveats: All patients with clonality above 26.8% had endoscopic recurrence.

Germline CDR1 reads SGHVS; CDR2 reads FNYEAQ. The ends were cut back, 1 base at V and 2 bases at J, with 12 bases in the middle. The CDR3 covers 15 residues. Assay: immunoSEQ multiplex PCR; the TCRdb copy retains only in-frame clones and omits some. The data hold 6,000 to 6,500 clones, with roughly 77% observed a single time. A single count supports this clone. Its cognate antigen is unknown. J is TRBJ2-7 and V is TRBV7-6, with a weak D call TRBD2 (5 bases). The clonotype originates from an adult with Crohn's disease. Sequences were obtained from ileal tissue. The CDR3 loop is CASSLGGRGTYEQYF. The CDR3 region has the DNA TGTGCCAGCAGCTTAGGAGGGAGAGGGACCTACGAGCAGTACTTC.